The sequence of this TCR beta chain was determined in a study of molecular identifiers for immune sequencing clone quantification. Turning to the study itself: Four of five RNA aliquots from roughly 21,000 or 96,000 naive CD8 T cells were sequenced. General observations from the study: Whereas naive cells kept under 1% of molecules in clones above 20 RNA copies, such clones held over 99% in effectors.

CD8+CD4-CCR7+CD45RA+ cells were sorted as naive CD8 T cells. This clonotype was observed at least ten times. No antigen is known for it. V was cut by 0 bases and J by 6 bases, with 19 bases left in between. The CDR3 is 16 amino acids. Per the germline V gene, CDR1 is SGHDT and CDR2 is YYEEEE. Listed TCR primers and previously described methods were used for bulk TCR libraries. TCRdb reprocessed the PCR reads via MiXCR and lists one record per CDR3 protein. The repertoire has 85,000 to 120,000 distinct CDR3 sequences, around 37% of them found once; the top ten carry about 9.7%. The clonotype comes from a human donor in good health. Some libraries in this study had Jurkat cell RNA spiked in. The chain joins TRBV5-6 to TRBJ2-7; TRBD1 is a possible D gene (6 bases). Sequenced input: naive CD8+ T cells from blood, with Jurkat cell RNA spiked in. The subset denotes: FACS-sorted CD8+CD4-CCR7+CD45RA+ naive T cells. Written as DNA, the CDR3 is TGTGCCAGCAGCTTGGTTACCACGGTCAGGGGACGCGAGCAGTACTTC. Protein: CASSLVTTVRGREQYF.